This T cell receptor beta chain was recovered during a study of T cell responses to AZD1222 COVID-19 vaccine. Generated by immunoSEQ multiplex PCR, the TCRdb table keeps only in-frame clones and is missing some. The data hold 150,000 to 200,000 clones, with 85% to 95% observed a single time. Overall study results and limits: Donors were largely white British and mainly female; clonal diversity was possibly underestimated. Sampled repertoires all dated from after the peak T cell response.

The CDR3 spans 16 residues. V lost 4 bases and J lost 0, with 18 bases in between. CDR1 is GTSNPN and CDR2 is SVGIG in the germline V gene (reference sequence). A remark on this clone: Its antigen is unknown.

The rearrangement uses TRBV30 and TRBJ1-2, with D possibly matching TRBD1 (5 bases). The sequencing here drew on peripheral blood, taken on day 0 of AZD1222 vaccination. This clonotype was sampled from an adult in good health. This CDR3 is CAWTRVGHSANYGYTF. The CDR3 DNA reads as TGTGCCTGGACCAGGGTGGGCCACTCAGCTAACTATGGCTACACCTTC.